This record covers a single T cell receptor beta chain. Its antigen is still unknown. The CDR3 totals 14 residues. V lost 2 bases to trimming and J lost 3 bases, with 11 bases between them. Germline V lookup: CDR1 MNHNS, CDR2 SASEGT. The sample belongs to a study of cytomegalovirus exposure and HLA in healthy donors. Study conclusions and caveats: A list of 150 or so TCR beta chains associated with cytomegalovirus was given.

Both 60 Vbeta primers and 13 Jbeta primers went into the PCR. Data came from immunoSEQ multiplex PCR; TCRdb stores just in-frame clones and leaves some out. The sample carries some 140,000 clones, 82% recorded once. The V call is TRBV6-1, the J call TRBJ2-7; possibly TRBD1 for D (6 bases). This sequence originates from a woman aged 45-60 years in good health and CMV-seropositive. The specimen sequenced was PBMCs. CDR3 in DNA: TGTGCCAGCAGTGAACAAGGGGGTGGCTACGAGCAGTACTTC. It yields the protein CASSEQGGGYEQYF.